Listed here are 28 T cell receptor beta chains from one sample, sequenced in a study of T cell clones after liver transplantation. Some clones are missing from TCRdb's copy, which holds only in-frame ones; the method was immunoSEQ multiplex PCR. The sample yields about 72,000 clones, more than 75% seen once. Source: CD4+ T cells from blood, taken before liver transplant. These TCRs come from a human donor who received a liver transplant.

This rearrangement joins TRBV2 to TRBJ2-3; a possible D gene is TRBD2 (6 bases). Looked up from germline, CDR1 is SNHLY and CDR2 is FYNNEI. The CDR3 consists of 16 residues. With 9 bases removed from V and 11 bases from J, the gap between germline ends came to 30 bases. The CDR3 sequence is CASHRDQSSLDGGQYF. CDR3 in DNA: TGTGCCAGTCACCGGGACCAGTCTTCCCTTGACGGGGGGCAGTATTTT.

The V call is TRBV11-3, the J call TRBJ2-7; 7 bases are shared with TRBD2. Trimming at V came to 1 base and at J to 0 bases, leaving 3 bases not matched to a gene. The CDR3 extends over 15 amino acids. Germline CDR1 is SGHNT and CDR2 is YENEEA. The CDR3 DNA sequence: TGTGCCAGCAGCTTAGCTAGCGGACCCTCCTACGAGCAGTACTTC. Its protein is CASSLASGPSYEQYF.

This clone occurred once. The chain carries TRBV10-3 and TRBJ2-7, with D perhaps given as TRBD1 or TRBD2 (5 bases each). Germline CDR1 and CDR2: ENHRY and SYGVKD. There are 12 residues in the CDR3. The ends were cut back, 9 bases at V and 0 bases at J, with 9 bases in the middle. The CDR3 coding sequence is TGTGCCATTTCCGGGACCTCCTACGAGCAGTACTTC. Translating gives CAISGTSYEQYF.

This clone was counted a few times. The CDR3 is CASSVEEGRGEQYF. The CDR3 DNA is TGTGCCAGCAGCGTAGAGGAGGGGCGAGGCGAGCAGTACTTC. V is TRBV9 and J is TRBJ2-7, with a weak D call TRBD2 (6 bases). V was cut by 0 bases and J by 6 bases, with 13 bases left in between. Germline CDR1 and CDR2: SGDLS and YYNGEE. CDR3 length: 14 residues.

CDR3 amino acids: CASSLSRDETQYF. The CDR3 DNA reads TGTGCCAGCAGCTTATCCCGCGACGAGACCCAGTACTTC. The V gene is TRBV7-2, the J gene TRBJ2-5; unclear D gene. Germline V gene lookup returns CDR1 SGHTA and CDR2 FQGNSA. Trimming pared 2 bases from V and 5 bases from J, leaving 9 bases between. The length of the CDR3 is 13 residues.

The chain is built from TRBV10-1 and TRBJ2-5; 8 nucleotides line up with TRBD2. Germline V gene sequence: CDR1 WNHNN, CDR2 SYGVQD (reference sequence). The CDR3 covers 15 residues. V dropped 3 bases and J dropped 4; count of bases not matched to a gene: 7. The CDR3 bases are TGCGCCAGCAGTGATTCTCGGGGGGGGCCAGAGACCCAGTACTTC. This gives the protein CASSDSRGGPETQYF.

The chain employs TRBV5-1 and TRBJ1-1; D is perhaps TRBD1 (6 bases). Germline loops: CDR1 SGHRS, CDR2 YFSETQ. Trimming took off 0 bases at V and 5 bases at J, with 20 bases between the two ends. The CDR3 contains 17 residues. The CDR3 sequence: CASSLELLTGGRTEAFF. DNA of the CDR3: TGCGCCAGCAGCTTGGAACTATTGACAGGAGGGCGAACTGAAGCTTTCTTT. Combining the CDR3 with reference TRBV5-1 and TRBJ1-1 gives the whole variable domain KAGVTQTPRYLIKTRGQQVTLSCSPISGHRSVSWYQQTPGQGLQFLFEYFSETQRNKGNFPGRFSGRQFSNSRSEMNVSTLELGDSALYLCASSLELLTGGRTEAFFGQGTRLTVV.

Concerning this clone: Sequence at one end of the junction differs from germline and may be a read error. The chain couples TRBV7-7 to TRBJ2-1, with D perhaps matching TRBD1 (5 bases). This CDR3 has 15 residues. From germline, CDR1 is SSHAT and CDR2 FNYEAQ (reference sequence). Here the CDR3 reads CASSPQDSPNNEQFF. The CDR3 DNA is TGTGCTAGCAGCCCCCAAGACAGCCCGAACAATGAGCAGTTCTTC.

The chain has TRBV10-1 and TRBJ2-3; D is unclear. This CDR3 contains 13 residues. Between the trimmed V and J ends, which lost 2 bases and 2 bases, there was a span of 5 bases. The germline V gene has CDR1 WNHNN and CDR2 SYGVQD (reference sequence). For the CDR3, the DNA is TGCGCCAGCAGTGAGCCAGACACAGATACGCAGTATTTT. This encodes CASSEPDTDTQYF.

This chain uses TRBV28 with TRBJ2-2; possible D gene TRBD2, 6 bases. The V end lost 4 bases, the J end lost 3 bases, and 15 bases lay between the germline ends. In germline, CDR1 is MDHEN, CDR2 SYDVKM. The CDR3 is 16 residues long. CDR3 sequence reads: CASSSPGGVDTGELFF. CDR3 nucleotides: TGTGCCAGCAGTTCGCCCGGAGGGGTAGACACCGGGGAGCTGTTTTTT.

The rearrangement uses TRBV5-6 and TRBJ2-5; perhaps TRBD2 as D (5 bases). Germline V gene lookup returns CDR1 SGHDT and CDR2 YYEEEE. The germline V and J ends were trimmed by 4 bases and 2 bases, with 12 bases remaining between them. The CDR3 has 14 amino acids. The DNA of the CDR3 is TGTGCCAGCAGCCTCGGAGGTAGGCAAGAGACCCAGTACTTC. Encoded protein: CASSLGGRQETQYF. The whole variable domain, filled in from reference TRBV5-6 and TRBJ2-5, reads DAGVTQSPTHLIKTRGQQVTLRCSPKSGHDTVSWYQQALGQGPQFIFQYYEEEERQRGNFPDRFSGHQFPNYSSELNVNALLLGDSALYLCASSLGGRQETQYFGPGTRLLVL.

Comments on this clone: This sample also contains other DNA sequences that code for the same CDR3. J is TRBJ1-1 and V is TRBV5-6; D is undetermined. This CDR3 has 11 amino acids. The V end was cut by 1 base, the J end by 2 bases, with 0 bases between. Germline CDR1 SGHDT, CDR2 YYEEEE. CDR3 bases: TGTGCCAGCAGCTTGAACACTGAAGCTTTCTTT. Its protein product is CASSLNTEAFF.

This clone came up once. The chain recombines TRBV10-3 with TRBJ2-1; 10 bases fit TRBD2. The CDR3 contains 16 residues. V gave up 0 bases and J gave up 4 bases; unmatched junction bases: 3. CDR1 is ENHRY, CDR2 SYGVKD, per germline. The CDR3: CAISESASGGYNEQFF. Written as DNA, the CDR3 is TGTGCCATCAGTGAGTCGGCTAGCGGGGGTTACAATGAGCAGTTCTTC.

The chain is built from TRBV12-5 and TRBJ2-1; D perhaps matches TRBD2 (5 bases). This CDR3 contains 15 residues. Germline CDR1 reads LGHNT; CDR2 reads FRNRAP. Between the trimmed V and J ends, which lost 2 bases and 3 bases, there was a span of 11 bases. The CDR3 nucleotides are TGTGCTAGTGGTTTGAGGGAGTCGCACTACAATGAGCAGTTCTTC. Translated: CASGLRESHYNEQFF.

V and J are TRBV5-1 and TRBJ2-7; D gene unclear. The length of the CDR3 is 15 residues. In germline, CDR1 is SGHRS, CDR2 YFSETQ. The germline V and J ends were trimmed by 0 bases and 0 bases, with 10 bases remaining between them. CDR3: CASSLAVDNSYEQYF. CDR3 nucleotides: TGCGCCAGCAGCTTGGCCGTCGACAACTCCTACGAGCAGTACTTC.

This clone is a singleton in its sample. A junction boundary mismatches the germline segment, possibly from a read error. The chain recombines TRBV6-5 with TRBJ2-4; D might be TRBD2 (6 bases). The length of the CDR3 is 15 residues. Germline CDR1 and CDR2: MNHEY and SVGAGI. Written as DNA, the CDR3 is TGTGCCACCGCCCTGGCGGGAACTAGCAAAGACATTCAGTACTTC. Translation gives CATALAGTSKDIQYF.

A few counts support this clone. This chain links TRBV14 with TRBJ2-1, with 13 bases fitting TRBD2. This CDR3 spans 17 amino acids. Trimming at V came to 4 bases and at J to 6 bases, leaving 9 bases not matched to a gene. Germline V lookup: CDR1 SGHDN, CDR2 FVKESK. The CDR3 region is CASSPRTSGSFGNEQFF. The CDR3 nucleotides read TGTGCCAGCAGCCCGCGGACTAGCGGGAGTTTCGGCAATGAGCAGTTCTTC.

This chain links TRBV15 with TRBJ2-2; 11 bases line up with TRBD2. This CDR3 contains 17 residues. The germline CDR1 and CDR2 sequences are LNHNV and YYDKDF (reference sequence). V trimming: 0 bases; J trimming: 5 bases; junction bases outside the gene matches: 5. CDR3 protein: CATSRDWASGRTGELFF. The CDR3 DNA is TGTGCCACCAGCAGAGATTGGGCTAGCGGGAGGACCGGGGAGCTGTTTTTT.

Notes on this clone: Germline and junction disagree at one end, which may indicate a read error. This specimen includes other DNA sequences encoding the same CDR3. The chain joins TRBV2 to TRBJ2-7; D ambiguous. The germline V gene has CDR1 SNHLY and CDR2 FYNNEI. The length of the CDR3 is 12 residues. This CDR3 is CASLRTGGEQYF. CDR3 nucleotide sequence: TGCGCCAGCCTCAGGACCGGTGGCGAGCAGTACTTC.

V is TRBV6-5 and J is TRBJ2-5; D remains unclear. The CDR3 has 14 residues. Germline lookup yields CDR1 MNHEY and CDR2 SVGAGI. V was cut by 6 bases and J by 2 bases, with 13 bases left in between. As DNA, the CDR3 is TGTGCCAGCAGCGTGGACGCAAGACAAGAGACCCAGTACTTC. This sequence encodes CASSVDARQETQYF.

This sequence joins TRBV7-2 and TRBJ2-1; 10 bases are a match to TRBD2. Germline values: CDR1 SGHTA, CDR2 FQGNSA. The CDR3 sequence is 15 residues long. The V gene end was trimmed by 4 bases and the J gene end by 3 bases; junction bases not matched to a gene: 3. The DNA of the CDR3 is TGTGCCAGCAGCTGGACTAGCGGCAACTACAATGAGCAGTTCTTC. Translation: CASSWTSGNYNEQFF. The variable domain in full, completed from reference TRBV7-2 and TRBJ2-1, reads GAGVSQSPSNKVTEKGKDVELRCDPISGHTALYWYRQSLGQGLEFLIYFQGNSAPDKSGLPSDRFSAERTGGSVSTLTIQRTQQEDSAVYLCASSWTSGNYNEQFFGPGTRLTVL.

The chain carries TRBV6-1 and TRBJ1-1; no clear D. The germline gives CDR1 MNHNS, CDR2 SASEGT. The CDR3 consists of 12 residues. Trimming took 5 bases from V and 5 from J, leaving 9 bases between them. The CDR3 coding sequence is TGTGCCAGCAGTCAATGGAGAACTGAAGCTTTCTTT. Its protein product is CASSQWRTEAFF.

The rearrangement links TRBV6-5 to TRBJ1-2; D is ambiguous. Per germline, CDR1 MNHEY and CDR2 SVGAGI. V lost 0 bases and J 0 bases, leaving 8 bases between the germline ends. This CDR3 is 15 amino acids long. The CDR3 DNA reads TGTGCCAGCAGTTACTCCGGGCAGGCTAACTATGGCTACACCTTC. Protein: CASSYSGQANYGYTF.

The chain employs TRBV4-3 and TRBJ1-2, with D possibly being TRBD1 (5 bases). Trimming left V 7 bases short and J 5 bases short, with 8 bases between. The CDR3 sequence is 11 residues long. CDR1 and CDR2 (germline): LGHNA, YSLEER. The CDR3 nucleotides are TGCGCCAGCACGGGGGGATATGGCTACACCTTC. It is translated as CASTGGYGYTF.

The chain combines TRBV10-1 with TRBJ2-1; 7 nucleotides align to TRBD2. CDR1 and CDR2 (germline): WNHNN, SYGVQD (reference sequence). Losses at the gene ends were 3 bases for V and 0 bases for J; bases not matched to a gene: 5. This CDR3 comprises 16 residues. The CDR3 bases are TGCGCCAGCAGTGATGAGGGAGGGAGCTCCTACAATGAGCAGTTCTTC. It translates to CASSDEGGSSYNEQFF.

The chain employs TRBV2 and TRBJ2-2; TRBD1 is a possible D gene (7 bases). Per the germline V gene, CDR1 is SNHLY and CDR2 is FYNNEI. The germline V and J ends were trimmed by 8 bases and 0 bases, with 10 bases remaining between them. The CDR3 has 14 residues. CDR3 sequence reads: CASCGTANTGELFF. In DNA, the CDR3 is TGTGCCAGCTGCGGGACAGCGAACACCGGGGAGCTGTTTTTT.

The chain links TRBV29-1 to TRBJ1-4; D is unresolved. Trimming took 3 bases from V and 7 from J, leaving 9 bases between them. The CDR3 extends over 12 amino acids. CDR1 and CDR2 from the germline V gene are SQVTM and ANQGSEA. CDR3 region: CSVDASGEKLFF. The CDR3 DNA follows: TGCAGCGTTGATGCCAGTGGTGAAAAACTGTTTTTT.

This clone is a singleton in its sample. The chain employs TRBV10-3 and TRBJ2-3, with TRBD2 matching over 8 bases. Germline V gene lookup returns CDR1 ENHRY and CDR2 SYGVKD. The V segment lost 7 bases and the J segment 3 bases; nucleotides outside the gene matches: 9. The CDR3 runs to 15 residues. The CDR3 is CAINEAGAGTDTQYF. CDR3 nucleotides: TGTGCCATCAATGAAGCGGGAGCAGGGACAGATACGCAGTATTTT.